Sequencing of this T cell receptor beta chain was carried out in a study of blood T cell repertoires in COVID-19. Study-level background: Collection of acute and convalescent COVID-19 samples took place in the United States, Italy and Spain. Sources were T cells, B-cell-depleted T cells, or PBMCs; the material itself was cDNA or gDNA.

Libraries were prepared by immunoSEQ multiplex PCR; TCRdb keeps only in-frame clonotypes and omits some of them. The sample lists about 170,000 clones, 65% to 85% seen once, with approximately 11% in the top ten. CDR1 is MNHEY and CDR2 is SMNVEV in the germline V gene (reference sequence). Trimming stripped 6 bases from V and 3 bases from J, with 18 bases between. CDR3 size: 15 residues. Sequencing was performed on peripheral blood. V is TRBV27 and J is TRBJ2-7, with unresolved D. This clonotype was sampled from a man aged 70 or older with active or convalescent COVID-19. DNA for the CDR3: TGTGCCAGCAGGCTCACAGCTCTGATGGACTACGAGCAGTACTTC. Its protein product is CASRLTALMDYEQYF.